Shown below are 26 T cell receptor beta chains from a single sample sequenced in a study of control samples from healthy donors and cancer patients. TCRdb's table, derived via immunoSEQ multiplex PCR, lists solely in-frame clones and lacks some. The repertoire includes 110,000 or so clones, about 90% of them detected once, and 30% to 50% sits in the top ten. Sequencing was performed on blood. The receptor set was obtained from a man aged 50 to 59 in good health.

The V and J genes are TRBV18 and TRBJ2-6; D is tentatively TRBD1 or TRBD2 (5 bases each). The CDR3 consists of 17 residues. V was cut by 3 bases and J by 0 bases, with 12 bases left in between. Germline CDR1 is KGHSH and CDR2 is LQKENI. The CDR3 sequence is CASSPRGSDSGANVLTF. The CDR3 coding sequence is TGTGCCAGCTCACCCCGGGGCTCAGACTCTGGGGCCAACGTCCTGACTTTC. The variable domain in full, completed from reference TRBV18 and TRBJ2-6, reads NAGVMQNPRHLVRRRGQEARLRCSPMKGHSHVYWYRQLPEEGLKFMVYLQKENIIDESGMPKERFSAEFPKEGPSILRIQQVVRGDSAAYFCASSPRGSDSGANVLTFGAGSRLTVL.

The chain recombines TRBV2 with TRBJ2-3, with a possible D match to TRBD1 (5 bases). The CDR3 runs 13 residues. Trimming removed 2 bases at V and 7 bases at J, with 10 bases between. Looked up from germline, CDR1 is SNHLY and CDR2 is FYNNEI. CDR3 nucleotides: TGTGCCAGCAGTGAAACAGGAGAATATACGCAGTATTTT. Residues: CASSETGEYTQYF.

This chain links TRBV3-1 (or the pseudogene TRBV3-2) with TRBJ1-2; D is ambiguous. Trimming took 0 bases from V and 7 from J, leaving 18 bases between them. The V gene's germline CDR1 is LGHDT and CDR2 YNNKEL (reference sequence). CDR3 length equals 16 residues. The CDR3 coding sequence is TGTGCCAGCAGCCAAGATCGGTTTGTGAGCGCTCGTGGCTACACCTTC. Protein: CASSQDRFVSARGYTF.

This chain connects TRBV14 to TRBJ2-1; D is perhaps TRBD1 (6 bases). V lost 3 bases to trimming and J lost 4 bases, with 13 bases between them. Germline assignment: CDR1 SGHDN and CDR2 FVKESK. CDR3 length equals 15 residues. CDR3 coding DNA: TGTGCCAGCAGCCACGGGACACCTACTTACAATGAGCAGTTCTTC. This encodes CASSHGTPTYNEQFF.

The chain uses TRBV18 and TRBJ1-5; 11 bases fit TRBD1. The CDR3 has 15 amino acids. With V trimmed by 3 bases and J by 6 bases, 4 bases remained unmatched. Germline lookup yields CDR1 KGHSH and CDR2 LQKENI. CDR3 amino acids: CASSPGQGDSQPQHF. In DNA, the CDR3 is TGTGCCAGCTCACCGGGACAGGGGGACAGTCAGCCCCAGCATTTT.

Turning to this clone: The junction departs from germline at one end; a sequencing error may be responsible. The rearrangement joins TRBV24-1 to TRBJ1-5; the D is unclear. Germline CDR1 reads KGHDR; CDR2 reads SFDVKD. The CDR3 totals 15 residues. The CDR3 sequence: CAASDSLLMGQPQHF. CDR3 coding DNA: TGTGCCGCCAGTGATTCCCTGCTAATGGGTCAGCCCCAGCATTTT.

The rearrangement uses TRBV19 and TRBJ2-7; the D gene is possibly TRBD2 (5 bases). Per the germline V gene, CDR1 is LNHDA and CDR2 is SQIVND (reference sequence). With 5 bases removed from V and 0 bases from J, the gap between germline ends came to 17 bases. CDR3 length: 16 residues. CDR3 sequence reads: CASSGPWTGNSYEQYF. In nucleotides, the CDR3 is TGTGCCAGTAGTGGGCCCTGGACGGGAAACTCCTACGAGCAGTACTTC.

CDR3 DNA sequence: TGTGCCAGTAGTATTGGTTGGTCTGTACAGGCTCTTCTAAATCAGCCCCAGCATTTT. This gives the protein CASSIGWSVQALLNQPQHF. The chain recombines TRBV19 with TRBJ1-5, with a weak D call TRBD1 (5 bases). Germline V gene lookup returns CDR1 LNHDA and CDR2 SQIVND (reference sequence). The CDR3 consists of 19 residues. V was clipped by 3 bases and J by 4 bases, with 25 bases between them.

V and J are TRBV29-1 and TRBJ1-4, with 11 bases matching TRBD1. The CDR3 sequence is 16 residues long. The germline V gene has CDR1 SQVTM and CDR2 ANQGSEA. After removal of 7 bases from V and 2 bases from J, the junction contained 9 bases not matched to a gene. The CDR3 bases are TGCAGCGCCAAAGGACAGGGGGCTCCTACTAATGAAAAACTGTTTTTT. Protein product: CSAKGQGAPTNEKLFF.

This rearrangement joins TRBV5-5 to TRBJ1-6, with D unresolved. Germline loops: CDR1 SGHKS, CDR2 YYEKEE (reference sequence). The CDR3 length is 16 residues. V was clipped by 2 bases and J by 3 bases, with 12 bases between them. The CDR3 coding sequence is TGTGCCAGCAGCTTCAGCCTCCTGAGCTATAATTCACCCCTCCACTTT. Protein: CASSFSLLSYNSPLHF.

The chain carries TRBV7-6 and TRBJ1-6; D is undetermined. The V gene lost 1 base and the J gene lost 10 bases, with 14 bases spanning the gap. CDR3 length: 15 amino acids. Germline V gene sequence: CDR1 SGHVS, CDR2 FNYEAQ. For the CDR3, the DNA is TGTGCCAGCAGCTTAGAAATGCGGGCTTTCTCACCCCTCCACTTT. Residues: CASSLEMRAFSPLHF. The full variable domain, rest sourced from reference TRBV7-6 and TRBJ1-6, is GAGVSQSPRYKVTKRGQDVALRCDPISGHVSLYWYRQALGQGPEFLTYFNYEAQQDKSGLPNDRFSAERPEGSISTLTIQRTEQRDSAMYRCASSLEMRAFSPLHFGNGTRLTVT.

The chain employs TRBV7-2 and TRBJ1-2, with 8 bases fitting TRBD1. The length of the CDR3 is 13 residues. Germline CDR1 reads SGHTA; CDR2 reads FQGNSA. Trimming removed 6 bases from V and 8 bases from J; junction bases left unmatched: 8. CDR3 sequence (DNA): TGTGCCAGCAGACCGGACAGGGCCTGGGGCTACACCTTC. Encoded protein: CASRPDRAWGYTF.

J is TRBJ1-2 and V is TRBV9; D is perhaps TRBD1 (6 bases). CDR1 and CDR2 (germline): SGDLS, YYNGEE. The CDR3 has 16 amino acids. With 3 bases removed from V and 7 bases from J, the gap between germline ends came to 22 bases. In DNA form, the CDR3 reads TGTGCCAGCAGCGAACATTTTCTTAGACAGGAAGGTGGCTACACCTTC. Translation gives CASSEHFLRQEGGYTF.

The CDR3 region is CASSEVLAQETQYF. The CDR3 nucleotides are TGTGCCAGCAGTGAAGTACTAGCACAGGAGACCCAGTACTTC. This sequence joins TRBV2 and TRBJ2-5, with D possibly being TRBD2 (6 bases). CDR1 and CDR2 from the germline V gene are SNHLY and FYNNEI. V lost 1 base and J lost 5, with 11 bases in between. CDR3 size: 14 residues.

The V and J genes are TRBV20-1 and TRBJ1-2; D gene ambiguous. The CDR3 has 12 amino acids. V dropped 3 bases and J dropped 5 bases, with 10 bases sitting between them. The germline gives CDR1 DFQATT, CDR2 SNEGSKA (reference sequence). CDR3 coding DNA: TGCAGTGCTAGTCGGGGTCAGTATGGCTACACCTTC. Translation gives CSASRGQYGYTF.

This clone was seen only once. The V gene is TRBV5-1, the J gene TRBJ2-3; a possible D gene is TRBD1 (6 bases). This CDR3 is built from 17 residues. Germline V gene sequence: CDR1 SGHRS, CDR2 YFSETQ. Trimming took 2 bases from V and 0 from J, leaving 16 bases between them. The CDR3 DNA sequence: TGCGCCAGCAGCTTACAAACCGGGACAACTAGCACAGATACGCAGTATTTT. Translated, it gives CASSLQTGTTSTDTQYF.

The rearrangement joins TRBV15 to TRBJ1-5, with D possibly TRBD1 on 5 matching bases. In germline, CDR1 is LNHNV, CDR2 YYDKDF (reference sequence). There are 14 residues in the CDR3. V lost 0 bases, J lost 7 bases, and 10 bases lay in between. In DNA, the CDR3 is TGTGCCACCAGCAGAGATAGGGGCAGACAGCCCCAGCATTTT. It specifies CATSRDRGRQPQHF.

The rearrangement joins TRBV18 to TRBJ1-1, with D possibly being TRBD1 (5 bases). CDR1 is KGHSH, CDR2 LQKENI, per germline. The V end was cut by 4 bases, the J end by 1 base, with 10 bases between. This CDR3 contains 14 residues. CDR3 loop: CASSLGTENTEAFF. The CDR3 coding sequence is TGTGCCAGCTCACTAGGGACCGAGAACACTGAAGCTTTCTTT. The variable domain in full, completed from reference TRBV18 and TRBJ1-1, reads NAGVMQNPRHLVRRRGQEARLRCSPMKGHSHVYWYRQLPEEGLKFMVYLQKENIIDESGMPKERFSAEFPKEGPSILRIQQVVRGDSAAYFCASSLGTENTEAFFGQGTRLTVV.

The chain couples TRBV19 to TRBJ1-2; 7 bases line up with TRBD1. The J segment lost 1 base and the V segment lost 6 bases, leaving 14 bases of the junction unmatched. The length of the CDR3 is 17 residues. Germline CDR1 and CDR2: LNHDA and SQIVND (reference sequence). CDR3 region: CASRAGTAELINYGYTF. The CDR3, as DNA: TGTGCCAGTAGAGCCGGGACAGCCGAACTCATTAACTATGGCTACACCTTC.

V gene TRBV6-5 combines with J gene TRBJ1-3; D not resolved. CDR3 size: 15 residues. The germline CDR1 and CDR2 sequences are MNHEY and SVGAGI. Trimming removed 2 bases at V and 0 bases at J, with 8 bases between. The chain's CDR3 is CASSYGSGSGNTIYF. The DNA of the CDR3 is TGTGCCAGCAGTTACGGCAGTGGCTCTGGAAACACCATATATTTT.

This chain joins TRBV27 and TRBJ1-4; D possibly corresponds to TRBD1 (5 bases). Trimming removed 4 bases at V and 8 bases at J, with 17 bases between. The CDR3 covers 15 residues. The germline gives CDR1 MNHEY, CDR2 SMNVEV (reference sequence). The CDR3 DNA sequence: TGTGCCAGCAGTTCACTCGGGACCGGCCAAGAAAAACTGTTTTTT. It is translated as CASSSLGTGQEKLFF.

In DNA form, the CDR3 reads TGTGCCAGCAGCTCAGGGAGAACTGAAGCTTTCTTT. It codes for CASSSGRTEAFF. V is TRBV11-3 and J is TRBJ1-1, with a possible D match to TRBD1 (5 bases). Germline V lookup: CDR1 SGHNT, CDR2 YENEEA. CDR3 length equals 12 residues. V was shortened by 4 bases and J by 5 bases, with 8 bases between the two germline ends.

The chain recombines TRBV9 with TRBJ1-1; D gene uncertain. The germline CDR1 and CDR2 sequences are SGDLS and YYNGEE. The CDR3 totals 17 residues. V lost 0 bases to trimming and J lost 0 bases, with 15 bases between them. DNA of the CDR3: TGTGCCAGCAGCGTAGGGCCAACGACGGCGATGAACACTGAAGCTTTCTTT. Protein: CASSVGPTTAMNTEAFF.

On this clone itself: One base away lies a much larger clone, so this may be a sequencing read error. The chain carries TRBV27 and TRBJ1-5, with 8 bases lining up with TRBD1. The CDR3 runs 14 residues. CDR1 MNHEY and CDR2 SMNVEV come from the germline V gene (reference sequence). V gave up 3 bases and J gave up 2 bases; unmatched junction bases: 0. The CDR3 protein is CASSLTGGNQPQHF. Here the CDR3 DNA reads TGTGCCAGCAGTTTGACAGGGGGCAATCAGCCCCAGCATTTT.

The chain links TRBV11-2 to TRBJ2-7; the D is unclear. Per germline, CDR1 SGHAT and CDR2 FQNNGV. V was clipped by 5 bases and J by 3 bases, with 8 bases between them. This CDR3 is 12 amino acids long. The CDR3 reads CASSPSGYEQYF. CDR3 coding DNA: TGTGCCAGCAGCCCGAGTGGCTACGAGCAGTACTTC.

The chain employs TRBV10-3 and TRBJ2-1; D possibly corresponds to TRBD1 (6 bases). This CDR3 region has 14 residues. V was shortened by 11 bases and J by 4 bases, with 18 bases between the two germline ends. Germline CDR1 is ENHRY and CDR2 is SYGVKD. The CDR3 DNA reads as TGTGCCGCCAGCCTCCGCCAGGGGTACAATGAGCAGTTCTTC. Translated: CAASLRQGYNEQFF.